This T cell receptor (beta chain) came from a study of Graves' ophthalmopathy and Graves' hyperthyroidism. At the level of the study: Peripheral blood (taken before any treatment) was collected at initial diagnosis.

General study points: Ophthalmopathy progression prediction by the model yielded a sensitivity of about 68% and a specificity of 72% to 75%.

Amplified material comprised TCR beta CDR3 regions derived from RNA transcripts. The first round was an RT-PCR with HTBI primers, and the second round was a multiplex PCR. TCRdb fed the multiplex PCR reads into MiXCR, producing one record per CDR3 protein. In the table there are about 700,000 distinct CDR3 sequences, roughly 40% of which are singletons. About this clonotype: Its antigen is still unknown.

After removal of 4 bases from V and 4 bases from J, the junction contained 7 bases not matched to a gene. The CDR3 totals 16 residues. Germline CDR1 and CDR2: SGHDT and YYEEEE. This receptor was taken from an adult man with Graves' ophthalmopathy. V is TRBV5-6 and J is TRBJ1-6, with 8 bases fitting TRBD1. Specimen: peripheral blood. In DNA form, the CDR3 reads TGTGCCAGCAGCCTTTGGACAGGGCATTATAATTCACCCCTCCACTTT. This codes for CASSLWTGHYNSPLHF.